A selection of T cell receptor beta chains follows, all from one sample in a study of T cell clones after liver transplantation. Method: immunoSEQ multiplex PCR; TCRdb's copy keeps in-frame clones and lacks some. The sample includes tens of thousands of clones, under 85% of them seen just once. Specimen: CD4+ T cells from blood, collected at the 22-month timepoint. The receptors were gathered from a human patient who received a liver transplant. Part of the T cells may come from the graft donor. Both conserved end residues are part of each CDR3. A D gene is named only where the DNA matches it firmly. Not every row has a clone size; where given, it reads once, few, many or a size class.

D gene,J gene,V gene,clone size,CDR3 DNA,CDR3 protein
.,TRBJ1-2,TRBV10-3,.,TGTGCCATCCCCAGGGCCCAGCCCCCAAACTATGGCTACACCTTC,CAIPRAQPPNYGYTF
.,TRBJ1-1,TRBV5-1,once,TGCGCCAGCAGCAAGGGTGAAGGGACTGAAGCTTTCTTT,CASSKGEGTEAFF
TRBD2,TRBJ2-1,TRBV29-1,.,TGCAGCGTTGCGGGACGGGGGGGCGTATACAATGAGCAGTTCTTC,CSVAGRGGVYNEQFF
TRBD1,TRBJ1-5,TRBV2,.,TGTGCCAGCAGTGACCCGGGACAGTCCAATCAGCCCCAGCATTTT,CASSDPGQSNQPQHF
.,TRBJ1-6,TRBV6-6,.,TGTGCCAGCATCGACGGATCCTATAATTCACCCCTCCACTTT,CASIDGSYNSPLHF
.,TRBJ2-3,TRBV5-1,once,TGCGCCAGCAGCTCGGGACTCCTAGGGTCAGATACGCAGTATTTT,CASSSGLLGSDTQYF
.,TRBJ2-2,TRBV28,.,TGTGCCAGCAGTTTTTCCACCGGGGAGCTGTTTTTT,CASSFSTGELFF
TRBD2,TRBJ2-7,TRBV7-2,few,TGTGCCAGCAGCCCCATGCCCCATAGCGGGGGTGAGCAGTACTTC,CASSPMPHSGGEQYF
TRBD1,TRBJ1-1,TRBV27,.,TGTGCCAGCAGTTTAAGGGGGCAGGGCACTGAAGCTTTCTTT,CASSLRGQGTEAFF
.,TRBJ1-5,TRBV27,few,TGTGCCAGCAGTAAGTACAATCAGCCCCAGCATTTT,CASSKYNQPQHF
TRBD1,TRBJ1-2,TRBV29-1,.,TGCAGCGCTGGACAGGGGGCGGACTATGGCTACACCTTC,CSAGQGADYGYTF
TRBD1,TRBJ1-2,TRBV30,.,TGTGCCTGGATGACAGGGGGAAACTATGGCTACACCTTC,CAWMTGGNYGYTF
.,TRBJ1-6,TRBV6-5,.,TGTGCCAGCAGCTCACAGGGTTTCGCGAATTCACCCCTCCACTTT,CASSSQGFANSPLHF